The clone carrying this T cell receptor (beta chain) was recorded only once. One base away lies a much larger clone, so this may be a sequencing read error. A second roughly 6 to 11 cycle PCR used barcoded and J-beta primers. TCRdb re-analysed the 5' RACE reads in MiXCR, keeping a single row per CDR3 protein. The sample yields hundreds of thousands of distinct CDR3 sequences, about 26% seen once. V gave up 7 bases and J gave up 0 bases, with 7 bases separating them. Germline V gene lookup returns CDR1 SNHLY and CDR2 FYNNEI. CDR3 length equals 14 residues. This entry is derived from a study of blood T cells in healthy people across ages. The same data also went into a second study, on T cells of mothers and their children.

Sequencing was carried out using blood. This sequence originates from a boy aged 2-15 years in good health. This chain joins TRBV2 and TRBJ2-6; the D is unclear. CDR3 DNA: TGTGCCAGCAACCGGAACTCTGGGGCCAACGTCCTGACTTTC. Translated: CASNRNSGANVLTF.